This paragraph reports one T cell receptor (beta chain). As originally analysed: Counts of nucleated cells, estimated from reference gene primer amplification, were obtained. Sequenced by immunoSEQ multiplex PCR; TCRdb stores in-frame clones only, minus some. V, J and clone size are those of that table, while D and trimming were read from the DNA. The data hold under 250,000 clones, with around four fifths observed a single time. The germline CDR1 and CDR2 sequences are MNHNS and SASEGT. The junction had 7 bases not matched to a gene; V was cut back by 0 bases and J by 6 bases. The CDR3 contains 16 residues. The entry originates in a study of blood T cell repertoires in COVID-19. Study at large: The study drew acute and convalescent COVID-19 samples from the United States, Italy and Spain. PBMCs, B-cell-depleted T cells, or T cells were the source of the cDNA or gDNA that made up the material.

This sequence joins TRBV6-1 and TRBJ1-4; 7 bases are shared with TRBD1. The sample was peripheral blood. The TCR was taken from a woman aged 60-70 years with active or convalescent COVID-19. The CDR3 is CASSEALRQGDEKLFF. Written as DNA, the CDR3 is TGTGCCAGCAGTGAAGCGCTAAGACAGGGTGATGAAAAACTGTTTTTT.